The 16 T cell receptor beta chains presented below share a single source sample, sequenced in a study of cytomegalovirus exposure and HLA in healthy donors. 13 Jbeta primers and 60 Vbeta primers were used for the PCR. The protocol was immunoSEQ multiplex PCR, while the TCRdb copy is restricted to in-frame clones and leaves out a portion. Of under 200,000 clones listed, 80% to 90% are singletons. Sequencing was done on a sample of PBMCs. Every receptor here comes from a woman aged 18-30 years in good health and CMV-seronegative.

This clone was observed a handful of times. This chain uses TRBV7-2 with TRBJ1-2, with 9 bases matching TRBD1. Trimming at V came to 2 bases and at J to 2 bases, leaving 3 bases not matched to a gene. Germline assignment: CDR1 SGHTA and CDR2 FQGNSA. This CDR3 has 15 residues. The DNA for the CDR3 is TGTGCCAGCAGCTTACACAGGGGGCTGAACTATGGCTACACCTTC. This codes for CASSLHRGLNYGYTF. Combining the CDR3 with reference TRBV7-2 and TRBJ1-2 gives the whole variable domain GAGVSQSPSNKVTEKGKDVELRCDPISGHTALYWYRQSLGQGLEFLIYFQGNSAPDKSGLPSDRFSAERTGGSVSTLTIQRTQQEDSAVYLCASSLHRGLNYGYTFGSGTRLTVV.

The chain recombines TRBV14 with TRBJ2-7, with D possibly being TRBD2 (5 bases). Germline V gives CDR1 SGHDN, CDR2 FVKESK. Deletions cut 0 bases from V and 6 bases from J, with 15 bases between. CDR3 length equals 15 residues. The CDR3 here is CASSQDLRSRGEQYF. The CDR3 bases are TGTGCCAGCAGCCAAGATCTTCGCTCACGGGGCGAGCAGTACTTC.

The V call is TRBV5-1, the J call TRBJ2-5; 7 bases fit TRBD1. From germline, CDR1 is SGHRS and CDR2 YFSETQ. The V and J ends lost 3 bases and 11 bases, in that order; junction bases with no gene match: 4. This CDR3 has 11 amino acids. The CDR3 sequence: CASSYGQEQYF. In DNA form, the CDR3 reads TGCGCCAGCAGCTACGGACAGGAGCAGTACTTC.

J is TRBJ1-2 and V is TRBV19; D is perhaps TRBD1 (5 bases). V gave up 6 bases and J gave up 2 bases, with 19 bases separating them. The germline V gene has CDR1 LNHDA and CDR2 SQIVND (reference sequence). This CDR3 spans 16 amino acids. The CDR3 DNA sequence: TGTGCCAGTAGCCGGTGGGGGGGGGACCTCAACTATGGCTACACCTTC. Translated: CASSRWGGDLNYGYTF.

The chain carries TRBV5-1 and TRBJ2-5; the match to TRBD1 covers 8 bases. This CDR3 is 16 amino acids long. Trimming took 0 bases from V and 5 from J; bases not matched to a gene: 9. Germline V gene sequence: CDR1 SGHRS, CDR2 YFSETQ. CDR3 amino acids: CASSLGDRGLTETQYF. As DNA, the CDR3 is TGCGCCAGCAGCTTGGGAGACAGGGGATTGACGGAGACCCAGTACTTC.

CDR3 DNA: TGTGCCACCAGCAGAGATTACCGGGACAGGGGGCCCTCTGGGGCCAACGTCCTGACTTTC. Translation gives CATSRDYRDRGPSGANVLTF. This chain joins TRBV15 and TRBJ2-6; 12 bases agree with TRBD1. Germline-derived CDR1 and CDR2 are LNHNV and YYDKDF (reference sequence). Trimming at V came to 0 bases and at J to 0 bases, leaving 6 bases not matched to a gene. This CDR3 contains 20 residues.

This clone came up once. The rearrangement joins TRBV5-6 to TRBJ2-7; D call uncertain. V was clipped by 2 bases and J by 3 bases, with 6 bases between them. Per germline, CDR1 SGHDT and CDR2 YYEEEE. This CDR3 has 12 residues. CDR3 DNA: TGTGCCAGCAGCTTAGCGAACTACGAGCAGTACTTC. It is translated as CASSLANYEQYF.

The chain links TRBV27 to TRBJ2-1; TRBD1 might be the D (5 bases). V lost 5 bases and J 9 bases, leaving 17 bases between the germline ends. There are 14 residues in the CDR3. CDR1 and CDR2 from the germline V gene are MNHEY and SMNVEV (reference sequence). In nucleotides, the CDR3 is TGTGCCAGCAGTCCCAGTTTCGACAGCCCTGAGCAGTTCTTC. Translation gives CASSPSFDSPEQFF.

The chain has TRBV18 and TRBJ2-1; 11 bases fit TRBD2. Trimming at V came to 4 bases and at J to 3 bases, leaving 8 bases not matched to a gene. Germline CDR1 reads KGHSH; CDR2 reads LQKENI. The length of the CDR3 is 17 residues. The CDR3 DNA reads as TGTGCCAGCTCACTCTCCGGGACTAGCGGAGGCTACAATGAGCAGTTCTTC. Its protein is CASSLSGTSGGYNEQFF.

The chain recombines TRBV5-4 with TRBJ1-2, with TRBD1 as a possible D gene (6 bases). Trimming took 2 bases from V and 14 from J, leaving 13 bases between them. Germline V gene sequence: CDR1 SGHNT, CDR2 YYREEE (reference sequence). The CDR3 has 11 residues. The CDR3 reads CASSLGERGTF. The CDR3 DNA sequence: TGTGCCAGCAGCTTAGGGGAGAGGGGGACCTTC.

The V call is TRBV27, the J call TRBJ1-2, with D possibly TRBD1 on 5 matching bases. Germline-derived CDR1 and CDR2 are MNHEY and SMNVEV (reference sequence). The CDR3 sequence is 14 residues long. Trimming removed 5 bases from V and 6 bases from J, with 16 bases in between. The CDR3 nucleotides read TGTGCCAGCAGTCCCGCGGACATTGTCAATGGCTACACCTTC. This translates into CASSPADIVNGYTF.

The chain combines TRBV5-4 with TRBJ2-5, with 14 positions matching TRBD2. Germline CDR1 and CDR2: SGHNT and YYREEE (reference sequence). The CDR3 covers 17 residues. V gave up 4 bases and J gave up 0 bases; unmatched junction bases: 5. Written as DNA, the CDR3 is TGTGCCAGCAGCATCGGGACTAGCGGGGGATACCAAGAGACCCAGTACTTC. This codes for CASSIGTSGGYQETQYF. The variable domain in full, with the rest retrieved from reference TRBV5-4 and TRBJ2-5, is ETGVTQSPTHLIKTRGQQVTLRCSSQSGHNTVSWYQQALGQGPQFIFQYYREEENGRGNFPPRFSGLQFPNYSSELNVNALELDDSALYLCASSIGTSGGYQETQYFGPGTRLLVL.

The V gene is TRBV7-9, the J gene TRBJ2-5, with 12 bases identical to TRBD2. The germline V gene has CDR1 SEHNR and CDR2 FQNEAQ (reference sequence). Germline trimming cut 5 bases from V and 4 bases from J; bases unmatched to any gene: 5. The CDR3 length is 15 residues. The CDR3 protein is CASSPGLAGTETQYF. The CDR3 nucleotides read TGTGCCAGCAGCCCAGGACTAGCGGGAACAGAGACCCAGTACTTC.

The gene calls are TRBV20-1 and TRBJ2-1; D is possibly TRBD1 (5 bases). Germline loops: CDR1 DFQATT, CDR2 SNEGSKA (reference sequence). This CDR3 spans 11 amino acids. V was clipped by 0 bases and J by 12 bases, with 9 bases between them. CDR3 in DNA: TGCAGTGCTAGAGAGGGGCAGCGGCAGTTCTTC. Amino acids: CSAREGQRQFF.

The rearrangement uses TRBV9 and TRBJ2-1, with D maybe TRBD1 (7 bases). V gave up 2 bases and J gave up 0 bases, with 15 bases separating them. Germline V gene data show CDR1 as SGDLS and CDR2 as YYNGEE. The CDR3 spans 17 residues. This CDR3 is CASSVAGGGHSYNEQFF. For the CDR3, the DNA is TGTGCCAGCAGCGTCGCAGGGGGAGGCCACTCCTACAATGAGCAGTTCTTC.

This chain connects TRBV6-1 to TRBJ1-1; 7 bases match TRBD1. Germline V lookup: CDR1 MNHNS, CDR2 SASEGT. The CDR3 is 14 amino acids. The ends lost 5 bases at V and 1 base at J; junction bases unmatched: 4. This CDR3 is CASSRRQGNTEAFF. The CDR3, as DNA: TGTGCCAGCAGTCGCCGACAGGGGAACACTGAAGCTTTCTTT.